The sequence of this T cell receptor beta chain was determined in a study of T cell responses to AZD1222 COVID-19 vaccine. Study-level findings and limits: Researchers took repertoire samples only after the peak T cell response had come. A mostly white British donor set with more females was recruited, and clonal diversity was possibly underestimated. CD4 TCRs linked to vaccination spanned spike, dominating at 160-218 and 743-854. Targeting of unmutated variant regions was reportedly seen in nearly half of spike-specific TCRs.

Libraries were prepared by immunoSEQ multiplex PCR; TCRdb keeps only in-frame clonotypes and omits some of them. The sample holds tens of thousands of clones; approximately 91% are singletons and the top ten take roughly 20%. As for this clone: What it binds is not known.

Germline CDR1 and CDR2: SGDLS and YYNGEE. Trimming removed 2 bases at V and 8 bases at J, with 11 bases between. This CDR3 region has 13 residues. This clonotype originated in an adult in good health. V usage is TRBV9 and J usage is TRBJ2-4; D may be TRBD1 (5 bases). The input for sequencing was peripheral blood, taken on day 0 of AZD1222 vaccination. CDR3 sequence reads: CASSVSQADIQYF. In DNA, the CDR3 is TGTGCCAGCAGCGTTTCACAGGCTGACATTCAGTACTTC.